These 2 T cell receptor beta chains originate from one sample sequenced in a study of shared clonotypes between healthy human individuals. The assay was immunoSEQ multiplex PCR, and TCRdb's table has in-frame clones only and misses some. Here the sample spans around 2.5 million clones, roughly 93% being singletons. The sequencing sample was made of naive CD4+ T cells from PBMCs. This sample's subset: CD45RA+ positively selected. Receptor source: a man in his late teens or twenties in good health. Some clones in this sample may be carry-over from other donors' samples.

In the case of this clone: The same CDR3 is also encoded by other DNA sequences in this sample. The chain joins TRBV5-1 to TRBJ2-7, with 11 bases fitting TRBD2. Losses at the gene ends were 1 base for V and 4 bases for J; bases not matched to a gene: 4. The germline CDR1 and CDR2 sequences are SGHRS and YFSETQ. The CDR3 extends over 15 amino acids. CDR3 sequence reads: CASSLTSGSSYEQYF. CDR3 sequence (DNA): TGCGCCAGCAGCTTGACTAGCGGGAGCTCATACGAGCAGTACTTC.

With respect to this clone: The same CDR3 is also encoded by other DNA sequences in this sample. The V call is TRBV18, the J call TRBJ1-4, with TRBD1 matching 9 bases. The length of the CDR3 is 15 residues. Germline V lookup: CDR1 KGHSH, CDR2 LQKENI. Trimming at V came to 3 bases and at J to 8 bases, leaving 7 bases not matched to a gene. CDR3 in DNA: TGTGCCAGCTCACCCTCGGGACAGGGTGGAGAAAAACTGTTTTTT. This gives the protein CASSPSGQGGEKLFF.